This T cell receptor beta chain was observed in a study of T and B cells in COVID-19 patients (TCRdb year 2020). About the study as a whole: In this study, adaptive immunity was profiled in COVID-19 patients who either had active infection or had recovered, using TRB and IGH repertoire sequencing of peripheral blood. Up to 9 follow-up blood samples were collected per patient, with some samples spanning different disease stages in the same individual. Because samples were available both during active disease and after recovery, a couple of patients were counted in both the recovered and the active cohorts. Patients in the recovered cohort had a median age of approximately 36 years, compared with 67 years for patients in the active-infection cohort. A recovered cohort included 19 patients who provided some 21 samples, and most of these patients had mild to moderate COVID-19 treated on an outpatient basis. In the active-infection cohort, about 60% of the 20 patients were critically ill and required mechanical ventilation or ECMO. Of the 20 or so patients in the active-infection cohort, 18 had comorbidities associated with unfavorable COVID-19 outcome. An age-matched reference group of 35 to 45 healthy donors negative for COVID-19 antibodies served as the comparison for repertoire analyses. Over 7 million TCR sequences were analysed from a TCR and BCR sequence repository that comprised 35 to 40 patients and approximately 69 time points. Broader findings and caveats from the paper: TRB repertoires were found to be highly clonal in active COVID-19, whereas diversity and richness at recovery were found to rise above healthy donor levels. Specific T cell subsets (CD4+/Treg/CD8+) and sorted SARS-CoV-2-responsive or tetramer+ T cells had not yet been sequenced, and the corresponding sequencing experiments were ongoing. The size of the cohort was considered insufficient for assessing HLA contributions to COVID-19 susceptibility or severity. The recovered cohort had roughly 2,100 exclusive TCR clusters, including some 30 low-pGen clusters. Prospective validation of the reported TCR clusters was stated to be required before clinical use. Few blood samples were available from mildly ill patients while symptoms were present, and early samples from severe cases were likewise scarce. Patients with COVID-19 were reported to show strongly skewed TRBV/TRBJ gene usage.

Regarding this clonotype: Its antigen remains unidentified. No quality values exist for individual bases; no much larger clone is one base distant.

Sequencing took place on an Illumina MiSeq. Multiplex PCR with BIOMED2 TRB-A/B primer pools was used to amplify the TRB rearrangements. Illumina-compatible adapters and 7-nucleotide sample barcodes were added to the amplicons in two consecutive PCRs. Phusion HS II polymerase was used for all library PCRs. The amplicons were purified from gel with the NucleoSpin Gel and PCR Clean-up kit, measured on Qubit, and then pooled at roughly 4 nM. The quality of the amplicon pool was checked on an Agilent 2100 Bioanalyzer prior to Illumina next-generation sequencing. In the authors' own workflow: TRB rearrangements were annotated with MiXCR 3.0.8 using the default MiXCR reference library. Non-productive reads and sequences with fewer than 2 reads were removed, and each unique CDR3 nucleotide sequence was counted as one clone. Clonality, diversity, richness and V-J gene usage were computed in R 3.5.1. GLIPH2 was used to cluster TCRs based on CDR3 similarity, and OLGA was used to calculate the generation probabilities. Only GLIPH2 clusters containing at least four unique TCR clonotypes present in at least three individuals were kept. Starting from the raw public reads, TCRdb applied fastp trimming at Q25, assembled clones with MiXCR and retained in-frame beta chains. CDR3 protein sequences are deduplicated, and each keeps its most common genes and DNA. None of the V and J calls come from the authors' own analysis; TCRdb made them. The sample has a few thousand distinct CDR3 sequences on record, about 24% of them singletons. Roughly 29% of the sample goes to the ten largest clones.

For CDR1 and CDR2, the germline V gene lists SNHLY and FYNNEI. The CDR3 measures 12 amino acids from cysteine to phenylalanine. Here the CDR3 DNA is all that survives: 36 bases in frame from base 1. V is cut by 4 bases and J by 10 bases, and the space between the germline ends is 10 bases. TRB repertoires were amplified using about 230-550 ng of genomic DNA isolated from blood. The sequenced sample was blood. The chain is encoded by TRBV2 joined to TRBJ1-4; the D segment cannot be called with confidence. This receptor was taken from a human donor with active COVID-19. The CDR3 region reads CASSGLAGKLFF. The DNA sequence is as follows: TGTGCCAGCAGTGGCCTTGCCGGAAAACTGTTTTTT.